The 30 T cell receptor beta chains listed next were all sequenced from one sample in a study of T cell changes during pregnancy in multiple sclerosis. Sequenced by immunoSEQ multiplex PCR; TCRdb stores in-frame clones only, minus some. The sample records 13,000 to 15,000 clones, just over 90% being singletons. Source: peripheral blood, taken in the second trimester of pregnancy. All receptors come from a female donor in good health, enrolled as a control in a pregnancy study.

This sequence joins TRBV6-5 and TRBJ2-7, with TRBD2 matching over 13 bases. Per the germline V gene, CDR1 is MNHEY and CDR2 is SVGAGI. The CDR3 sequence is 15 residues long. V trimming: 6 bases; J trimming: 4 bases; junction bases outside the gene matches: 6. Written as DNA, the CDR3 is TGTGCCAGCAGGGGGGGACTAGCGGGATCATACGAGCAGTACTTC. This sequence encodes CASRGGLAGSYEQYF.

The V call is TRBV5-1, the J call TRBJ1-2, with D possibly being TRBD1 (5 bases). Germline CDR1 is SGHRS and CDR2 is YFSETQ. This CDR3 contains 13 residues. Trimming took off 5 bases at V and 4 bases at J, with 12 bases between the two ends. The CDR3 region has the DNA TGCGCCAGCAGTTCGGGGGAGGCCTATGGCTACACCTTC. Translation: CASSSGEAYGYTF.

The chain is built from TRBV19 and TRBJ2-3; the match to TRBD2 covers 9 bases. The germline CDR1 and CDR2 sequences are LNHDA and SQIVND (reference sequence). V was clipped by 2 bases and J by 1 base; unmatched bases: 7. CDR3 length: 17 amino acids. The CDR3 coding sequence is TGTGCCAGTAGTATAAAGGGCGGGAGGGCCGGCACAGATACGCAGTATTTT. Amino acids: CASSIKGGRAGTDTQYF.

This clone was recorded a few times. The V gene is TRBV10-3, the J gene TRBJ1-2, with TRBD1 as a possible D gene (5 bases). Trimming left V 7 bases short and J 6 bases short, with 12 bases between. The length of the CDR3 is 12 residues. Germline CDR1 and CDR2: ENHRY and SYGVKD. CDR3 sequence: CAIKGGRDGYTF. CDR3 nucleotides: TGTGCCATCAAAGGTGGCAGGGATGGCTACACCTTC.

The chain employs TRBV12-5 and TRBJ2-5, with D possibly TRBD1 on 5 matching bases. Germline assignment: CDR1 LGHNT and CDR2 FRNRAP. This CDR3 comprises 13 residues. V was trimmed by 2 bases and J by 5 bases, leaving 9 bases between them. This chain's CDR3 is CASGLQGVETQYF. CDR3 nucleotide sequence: TGTGCTAGTGGTTTGCAGGGTGTGGAGACCCAGTACTTC.

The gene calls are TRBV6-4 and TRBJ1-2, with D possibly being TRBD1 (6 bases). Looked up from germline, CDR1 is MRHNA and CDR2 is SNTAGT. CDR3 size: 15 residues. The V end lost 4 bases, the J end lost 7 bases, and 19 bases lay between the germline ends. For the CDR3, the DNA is TGTGCCAGCAGTGTAGAACAGGGCAAGACGGGTGGCTACACCTTC. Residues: CASSVEQGKTGGYTF.

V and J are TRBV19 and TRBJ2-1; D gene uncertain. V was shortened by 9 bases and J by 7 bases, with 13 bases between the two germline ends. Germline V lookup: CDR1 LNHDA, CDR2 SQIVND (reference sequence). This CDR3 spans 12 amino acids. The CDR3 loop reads CASARVGNEQFF. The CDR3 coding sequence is TGTGCCAGCGCTCGGGTAGGAAATGAGCAGTTCTTC.

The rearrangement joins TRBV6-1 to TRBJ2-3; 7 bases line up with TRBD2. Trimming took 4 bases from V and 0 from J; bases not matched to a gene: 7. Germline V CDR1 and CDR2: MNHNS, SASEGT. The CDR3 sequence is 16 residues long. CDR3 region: CASSARLASSTDTQYF. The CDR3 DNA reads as TGTGCCAGCAGTGCGCGACTAGCTTCTAGCACAGATACGCAGTATTTT.

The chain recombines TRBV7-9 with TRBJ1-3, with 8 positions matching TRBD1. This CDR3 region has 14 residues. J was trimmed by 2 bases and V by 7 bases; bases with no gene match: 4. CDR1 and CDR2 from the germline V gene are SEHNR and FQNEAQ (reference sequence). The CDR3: CASIMDRAGNTIYF. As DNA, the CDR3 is TGTGCCAGCATCATGGACAGGGCTGGAAACACCATATATTTT.

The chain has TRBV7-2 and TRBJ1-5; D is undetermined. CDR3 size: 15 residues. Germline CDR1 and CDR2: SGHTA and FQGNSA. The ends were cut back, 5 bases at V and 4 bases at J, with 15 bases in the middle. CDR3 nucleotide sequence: TGTGCCAGCAGCCCCTTAACCCGAGGGAATCAGCCCCAGCATTTT. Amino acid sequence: CASSPLTRGNQPQHF.

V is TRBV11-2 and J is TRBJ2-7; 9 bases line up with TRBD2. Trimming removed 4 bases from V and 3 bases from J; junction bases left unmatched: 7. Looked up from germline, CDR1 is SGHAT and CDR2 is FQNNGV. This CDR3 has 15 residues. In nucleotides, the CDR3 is TGTGCCAGCAGCTCCCGTGGCGGGAGGGACTACGAGCAGTACTTC. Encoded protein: CASSSRGGRDYEQYF.

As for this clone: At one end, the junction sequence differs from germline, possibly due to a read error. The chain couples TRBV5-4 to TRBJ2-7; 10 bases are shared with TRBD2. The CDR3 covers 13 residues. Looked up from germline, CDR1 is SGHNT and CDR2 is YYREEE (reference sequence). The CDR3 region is CASSLGLAGVPHF. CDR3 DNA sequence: TGTGCCAGCAGCTTGGGACTAGCGGGCGTTCCCCACTTC. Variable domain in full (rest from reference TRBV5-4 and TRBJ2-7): ETGVTQSPTHLIKTRGQQVTLRCSSQSGHNTVSWYQQALGQGPQFIFQYYREEENGRGNFPPRFSGLQFPNYSSELNVNALELDDSALYLCASSLGLAGVPHFGPGTRLTVT.

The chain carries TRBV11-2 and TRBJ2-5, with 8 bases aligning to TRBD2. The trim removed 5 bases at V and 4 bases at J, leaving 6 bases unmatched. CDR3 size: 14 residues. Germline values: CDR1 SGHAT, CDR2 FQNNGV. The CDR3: CASSTRTSRETQYF. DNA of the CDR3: TGTGCCAGCAGCACGCGGACTAGCCGAGAGACCCAGTACTTC. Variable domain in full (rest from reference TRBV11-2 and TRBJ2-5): EAGVAQSPRYKIIEKRQSVAFWCNPISGHATLYWYQQILGQGPKLLIQFQNNGVVDDSQLPKDRFSAERLKGVDSTLKIQPAKLEDSAVYLCASSTRTSRETQYFGPGTRLLVL.

Here the CDR3 reads CAWSHKEGDQPQHF. The CDR3 DNA reads TGTGCCTGGAGTCACAAAGAGGGGGATCAGCCCCAGCATTTT. The chain joins TRBV30 to TRBJ1-5, with TRBD1 as a possible D gene (6 bases). Germline CDR1 is GTSNPN and CDR2 is SVGIG (reference sequence). Trimming removed 2 bases at V and 5 bases at J, with 13 bases between. This CDR3 has 14 amino acids.

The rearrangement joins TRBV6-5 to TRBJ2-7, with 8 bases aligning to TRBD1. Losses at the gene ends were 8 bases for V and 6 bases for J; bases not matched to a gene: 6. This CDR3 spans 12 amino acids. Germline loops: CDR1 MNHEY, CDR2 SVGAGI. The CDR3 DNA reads TGTGCCAGCGGAAAAACAGGGGGCGAGCAGTACTTC. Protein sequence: CASGKTGGEQYF.

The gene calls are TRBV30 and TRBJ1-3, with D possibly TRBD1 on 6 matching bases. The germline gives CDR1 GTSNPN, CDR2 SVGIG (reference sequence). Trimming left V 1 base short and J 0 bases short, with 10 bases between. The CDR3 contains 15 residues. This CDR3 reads CAWSATGLSGNTIYF. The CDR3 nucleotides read TGTGCCTGGAGTGCGACAGGCCTCTCTGGAAACACCATATATTTT.

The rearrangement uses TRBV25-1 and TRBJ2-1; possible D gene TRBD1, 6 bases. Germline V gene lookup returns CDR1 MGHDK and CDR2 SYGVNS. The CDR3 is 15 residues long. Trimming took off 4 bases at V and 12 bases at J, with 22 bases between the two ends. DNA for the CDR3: TGTGCCAGCAGTGCCTTAACTGGACAGCTCCGGGGGCAGTTCTTC. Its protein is CASSALTGQLRGQFF.

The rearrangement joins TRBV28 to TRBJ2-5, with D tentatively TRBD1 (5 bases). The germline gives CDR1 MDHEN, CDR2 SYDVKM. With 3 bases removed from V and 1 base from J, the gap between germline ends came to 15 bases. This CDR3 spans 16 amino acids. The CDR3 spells CASSFGSRVTQETQYF. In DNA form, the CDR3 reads TGTGCCAGCAGTTTCGGATCCAGGGTAACCCAAGAGACCCAGTACTTC. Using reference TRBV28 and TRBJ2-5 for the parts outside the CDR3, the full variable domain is DVKVTQSSRYLVKRTGEKVFLECVQDMDHENMFWYRQDPGLGLRLIYFSYDVKMKEKGDIPEGYSVSREKKERFSLILESASTNQTSMYLCASSFGSRVTQETQYFGPGTRLLVL.

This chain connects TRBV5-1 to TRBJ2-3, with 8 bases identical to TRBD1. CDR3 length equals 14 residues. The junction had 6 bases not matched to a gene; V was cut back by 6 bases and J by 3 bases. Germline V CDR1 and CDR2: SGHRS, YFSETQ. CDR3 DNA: TGCGCCAGCATGAGTACAGGGGGGACAGATACGCAGTATTTT. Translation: CASMSTGGTDTQYF.

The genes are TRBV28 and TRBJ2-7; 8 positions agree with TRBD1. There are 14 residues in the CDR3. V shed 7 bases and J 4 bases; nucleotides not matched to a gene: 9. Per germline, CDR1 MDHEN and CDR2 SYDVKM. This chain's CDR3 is CASTRQGIGYEQYF. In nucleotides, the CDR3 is TGTGCCAGCACCAGACAGGGGATCGGATACGAGCAGTACTTC.

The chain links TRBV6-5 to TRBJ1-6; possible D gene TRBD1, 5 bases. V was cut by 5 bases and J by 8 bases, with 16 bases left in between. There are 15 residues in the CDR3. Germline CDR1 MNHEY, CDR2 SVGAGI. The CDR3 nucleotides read TGTGCCAGCAGTATTCCAGGACATTTGGATTCACCCCTCCACTTT. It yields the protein CASSIPGHLDSPLHF.

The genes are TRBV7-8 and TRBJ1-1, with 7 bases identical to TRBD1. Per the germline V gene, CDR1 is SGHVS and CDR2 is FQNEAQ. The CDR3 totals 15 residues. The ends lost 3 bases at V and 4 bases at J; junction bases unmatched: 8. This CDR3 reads CASSFRDSRITEAFF. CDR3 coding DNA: TGTGCCAGCAGCTTCCGGGACAGTCGAATCACTGAAGCTTTCTTT.

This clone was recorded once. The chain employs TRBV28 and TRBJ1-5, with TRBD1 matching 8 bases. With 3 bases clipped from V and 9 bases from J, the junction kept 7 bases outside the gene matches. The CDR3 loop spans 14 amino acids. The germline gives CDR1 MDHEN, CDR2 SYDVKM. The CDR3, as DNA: TGTGCCAGCAGTTTGGACAGGGCCTCCGGGCCCCAGCATTTT. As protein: CASSLDRASGPQHF.

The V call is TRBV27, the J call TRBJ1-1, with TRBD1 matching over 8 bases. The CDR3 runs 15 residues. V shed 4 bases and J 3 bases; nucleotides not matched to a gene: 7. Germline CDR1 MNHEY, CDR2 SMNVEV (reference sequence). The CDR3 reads CASSYGTGGDTEAFF. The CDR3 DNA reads TGTGCCAGCAGTTATGGGACAGGCGGGGACACTGAAGCTTTCTTT.

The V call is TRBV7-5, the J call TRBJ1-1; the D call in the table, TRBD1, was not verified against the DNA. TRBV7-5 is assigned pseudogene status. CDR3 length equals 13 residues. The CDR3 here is CASTPTVNTEAFF. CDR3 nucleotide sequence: TGTGCCAGCACCCCGACAGTGAACACTGAAGCTTTCTTT.

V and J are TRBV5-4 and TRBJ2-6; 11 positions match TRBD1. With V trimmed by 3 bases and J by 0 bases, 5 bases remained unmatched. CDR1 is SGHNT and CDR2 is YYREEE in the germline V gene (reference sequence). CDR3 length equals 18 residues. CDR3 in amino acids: CASSSGQGVSSGANVLTF. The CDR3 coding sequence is TGTGCCAGCAGCTCGGGACAGGGGGTGAGCTCTGGGGCCAACGTCCTGACTTTC.

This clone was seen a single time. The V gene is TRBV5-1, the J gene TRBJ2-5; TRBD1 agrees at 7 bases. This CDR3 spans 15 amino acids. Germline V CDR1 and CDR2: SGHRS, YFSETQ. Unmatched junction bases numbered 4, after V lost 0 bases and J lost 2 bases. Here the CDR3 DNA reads TGCGCCAGCAGCTTGGGGAACAGGGGACAAGAGACCCAGTACTTC. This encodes CASSLGNRGQETQYF.

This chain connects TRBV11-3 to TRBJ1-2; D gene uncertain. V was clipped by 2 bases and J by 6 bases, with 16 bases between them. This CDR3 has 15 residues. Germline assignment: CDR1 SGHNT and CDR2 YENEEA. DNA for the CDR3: TGTGCCAGCAGCTTACGCGAAAAAGGAGTGGATGGCTACACCTTC. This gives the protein CASSLREKGVDGYTF.

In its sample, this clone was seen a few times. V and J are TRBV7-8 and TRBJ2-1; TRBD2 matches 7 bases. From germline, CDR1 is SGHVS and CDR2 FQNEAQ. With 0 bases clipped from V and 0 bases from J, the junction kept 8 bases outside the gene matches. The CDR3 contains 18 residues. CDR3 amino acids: CASSLARRGGYSYNEQFF. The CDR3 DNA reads TGTGCCAGCAGCTTAGCGCGTCGCGGGGGATACTCCTACAATGAGCAGTTCTTC.

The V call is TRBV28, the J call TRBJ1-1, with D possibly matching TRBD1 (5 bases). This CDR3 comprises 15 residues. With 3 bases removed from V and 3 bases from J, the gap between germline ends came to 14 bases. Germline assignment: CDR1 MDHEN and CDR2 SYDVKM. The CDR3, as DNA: TGTGCCAGCAGTTTCGGGGGGAAAGGGTACACTGAAGCTTTCTTT. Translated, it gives CASSFGGKGYTEAFF.